This T cell receptor beta chain was identified in a study of cytotoxic CD8 clonotypes in ibrutinib-treated CLL. Overall study context: IGHV unmutated roughly 18; relapsed/refractory 11; treatment-naive more than 14.

This CDR3 has 15 amino acids. Germline assignment: CDR1 MGHRA and CDR2 YSYEKL. V gave up 1 base and J gave up 6 bases, with 16 bases separating them. Repertoires were generated with immunoSEQ multiplex PCR, while TCRdb's copy carries only in-frame clones and drops some. The sample comprises a few hundred thousand clones, 60% to 75% of which are singletons, and less than 20% rests with the top ten. This clonotype originated in a human donor with chronic lymphocytic leukemia. This sample comprised PBMCs, obtained after 24 months of ibrutinib treatment. The chain couples TRBV4-1 to TRBJ2-7; no definite D call. The DNA for the CDR3 is TGCGCCAGCAGCCAAGGAGAGGTTTCCGAACCCGAGCAGTACTTC. Translation: CASSQGEVSEPEQYF.